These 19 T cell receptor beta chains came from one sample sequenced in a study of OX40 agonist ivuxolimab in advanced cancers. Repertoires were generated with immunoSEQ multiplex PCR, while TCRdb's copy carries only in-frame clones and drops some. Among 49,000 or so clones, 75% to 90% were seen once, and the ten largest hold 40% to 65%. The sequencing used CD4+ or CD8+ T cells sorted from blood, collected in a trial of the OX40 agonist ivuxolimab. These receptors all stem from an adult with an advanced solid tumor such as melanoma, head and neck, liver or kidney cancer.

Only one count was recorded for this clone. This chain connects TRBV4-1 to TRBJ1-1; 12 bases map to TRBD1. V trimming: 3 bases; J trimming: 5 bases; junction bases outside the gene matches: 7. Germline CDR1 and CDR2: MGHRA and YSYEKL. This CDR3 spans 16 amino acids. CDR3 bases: TGCGCCAGCAGCCATCCGGGACAGGGGGCAGGAACTGAAGCTTTCTTT. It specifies CASSHPGQGAGTEAFF.

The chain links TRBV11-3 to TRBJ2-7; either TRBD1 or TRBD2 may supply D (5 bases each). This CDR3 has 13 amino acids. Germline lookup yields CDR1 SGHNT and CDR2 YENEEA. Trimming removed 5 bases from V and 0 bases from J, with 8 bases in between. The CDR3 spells CASSPGRSYEQYF. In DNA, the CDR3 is TGTGCCAGCAGCCCGGGACGCTCCTACGAGCAGTACTTC.

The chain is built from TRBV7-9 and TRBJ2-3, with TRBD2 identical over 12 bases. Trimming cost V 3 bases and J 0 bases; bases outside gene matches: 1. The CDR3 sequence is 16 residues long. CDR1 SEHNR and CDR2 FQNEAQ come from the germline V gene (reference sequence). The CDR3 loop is CASSLTSGGSTDTQYF. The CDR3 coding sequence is TGTGCCAGCAGCTTGACTAGCGGGGGAAGCACAGATACGCAGTATTTT.

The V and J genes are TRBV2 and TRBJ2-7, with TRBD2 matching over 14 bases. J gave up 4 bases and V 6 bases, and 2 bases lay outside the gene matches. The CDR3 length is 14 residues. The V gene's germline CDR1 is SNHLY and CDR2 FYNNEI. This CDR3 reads CASRGTSGGYEQYF. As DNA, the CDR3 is TGTGCCAGCAGGGGGACTAGCGGGGGTTACGAGCAGTACTTC.

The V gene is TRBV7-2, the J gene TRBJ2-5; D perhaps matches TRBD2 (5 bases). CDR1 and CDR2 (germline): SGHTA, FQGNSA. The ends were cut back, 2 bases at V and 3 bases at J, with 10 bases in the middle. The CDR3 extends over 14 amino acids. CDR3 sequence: CASSLPGLEETQYF. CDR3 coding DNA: TGTGCCAGCAGCTTACCAGGACTCGAAGAGACCCAGTACTTC.

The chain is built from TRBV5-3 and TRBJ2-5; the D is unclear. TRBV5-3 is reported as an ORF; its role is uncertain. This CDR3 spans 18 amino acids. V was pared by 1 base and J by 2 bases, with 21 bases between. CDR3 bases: TGTGCCAGAAGCTTGTTACGCCGGATCATTGGGATGCAAGAGACCCAGTACTTC. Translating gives CARSLLRRIIGMQETQYF.

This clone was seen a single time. The CDR3 is CASSNRGLAGGQNTGELFF. In DNA form, the CDR3 reads TGTGCCAGTAGTAATCGGGGACTAGCGGGGGGTCAGAACACCGGGGAGCTGTTTTTT. The chain combines TRBV19 with TRBJ2-2; 15 bases agree with TRBD2. The CDR3 length is 19 residues. Per germline, CDR1 LNHDA and CDR2 SQIVND (reference sequence). Losses at the gene ends were 4 bases for V and 1 base for J; bases not matched to a gene: 7.

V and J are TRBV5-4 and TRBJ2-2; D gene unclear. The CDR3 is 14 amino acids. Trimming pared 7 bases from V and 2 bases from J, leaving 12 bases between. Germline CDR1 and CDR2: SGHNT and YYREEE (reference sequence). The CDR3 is CASGPFGNTGELFF. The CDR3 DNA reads TGTGCCAGCGGACCCTTTGGAAACACCGGGGAGCTGTTTTTT.

In nucleotides, the CDR3 is TGCGCCAGCAGCCAACGGTCGCATGGCATAAGAGGGCGTATGGAAAAACTGTTTTTT. Translating gives CASSQRSHGIRGRMEKLFF. The gene calls are TRBV4-1 and TRBJ1-4; D is unclear. The CDR3 is made up of 19 amino acids. With 2 bases removed from V and 8 bases from J, the gap between germline ends came to 27 bases. The germline V gene has CDR1 MGHRA and CDR2 YSYEKL.

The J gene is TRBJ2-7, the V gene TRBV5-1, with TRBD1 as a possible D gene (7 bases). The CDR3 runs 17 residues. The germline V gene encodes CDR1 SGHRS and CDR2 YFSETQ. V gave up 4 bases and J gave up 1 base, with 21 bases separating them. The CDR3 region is CASSRGTATGRSYEQYF. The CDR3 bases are TGCGCCAGCAGCAGGGGGACTGCGACAGGGCGATCCTACGAGCAGTACTTC.

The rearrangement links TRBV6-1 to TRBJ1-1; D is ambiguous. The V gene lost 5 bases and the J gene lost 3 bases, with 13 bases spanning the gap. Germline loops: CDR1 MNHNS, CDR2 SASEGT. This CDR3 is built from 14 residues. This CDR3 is CASSPLSGDTEAFF. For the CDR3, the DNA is TGTGCCAGCAGTCCTCTAAGTGGGGACACTGAAGCTTTCTTT.

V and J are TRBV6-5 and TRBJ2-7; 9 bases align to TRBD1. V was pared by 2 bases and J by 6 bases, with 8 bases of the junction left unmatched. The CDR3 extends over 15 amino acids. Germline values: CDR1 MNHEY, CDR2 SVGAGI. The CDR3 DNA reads TGTGCCAGCAGTTACCCGCCGGGACAGGGAGCCGAGCAGTACTTC. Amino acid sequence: CASSYPPGQGAEQYF.

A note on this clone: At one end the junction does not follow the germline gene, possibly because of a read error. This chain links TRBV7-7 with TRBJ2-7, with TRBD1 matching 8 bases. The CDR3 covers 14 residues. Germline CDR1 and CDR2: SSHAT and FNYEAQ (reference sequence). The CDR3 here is CASSPGQGSNEQYF. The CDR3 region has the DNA TGTGCTAGCAGCCCCGGACAGGGTTCGAACGAGCAGTACTTC.

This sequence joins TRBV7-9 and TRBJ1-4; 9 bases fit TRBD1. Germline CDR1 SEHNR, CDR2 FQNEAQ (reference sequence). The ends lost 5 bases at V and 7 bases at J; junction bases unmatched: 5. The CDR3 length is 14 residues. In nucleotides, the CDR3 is TGTGCCAGCAGCCTGGGACAGGGCCTTGAAAAACTGTTTTTT. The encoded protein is CASSLGQGLEKLFF.

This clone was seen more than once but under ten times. Here the CDR3 DNA reads TGCGCCAGCGCGACCGGGAGCAGGGAGCAGTACTTC. Protein product: CASATGSREQYF. The chain uses TRBV10-2 and TRBJ2-7; the D gene is possibly TRBD2 (6 bases). This CDR3 has 12 amino acids. V lost 8 bases, J lost 7 bases, and 15 bases lay in between. Germline loops: CDR1 WSHSY, CDR2 SAAADI.

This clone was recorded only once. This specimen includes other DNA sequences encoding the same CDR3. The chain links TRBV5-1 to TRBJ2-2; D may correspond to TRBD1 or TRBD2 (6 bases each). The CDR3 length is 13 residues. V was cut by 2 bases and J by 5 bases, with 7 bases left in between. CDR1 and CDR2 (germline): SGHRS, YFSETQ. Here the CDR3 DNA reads TGCGCCAGCAGCTTAGGGGGGACCGGGGAGCTGTTTTTT. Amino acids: CASSLGGTGELFF.

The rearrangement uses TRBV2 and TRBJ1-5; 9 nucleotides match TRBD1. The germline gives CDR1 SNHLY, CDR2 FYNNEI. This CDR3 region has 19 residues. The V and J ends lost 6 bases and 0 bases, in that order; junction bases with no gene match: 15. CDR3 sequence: CASSRWTGDSWASNQPQHF. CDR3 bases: TGTGCCAGCAGCCGATGGACAGGGGATAGCTGGGCTAGCAATCAGCCCCAGCATTTT.

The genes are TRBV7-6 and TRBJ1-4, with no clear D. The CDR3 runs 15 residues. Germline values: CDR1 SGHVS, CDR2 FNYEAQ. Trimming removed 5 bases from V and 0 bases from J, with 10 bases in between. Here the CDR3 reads CASSDTETTNEKLFF. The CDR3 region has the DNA TGTGCCAGCAGCGATACAGAGACAACTAATGAAAAACTGTTTTTT.

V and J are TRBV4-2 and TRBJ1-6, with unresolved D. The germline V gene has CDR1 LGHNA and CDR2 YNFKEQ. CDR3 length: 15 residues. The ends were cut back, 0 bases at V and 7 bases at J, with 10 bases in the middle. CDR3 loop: CASSQEMAGNSPLHF. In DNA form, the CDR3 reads TGTGCCAGCAGCCAAGAAATGGCGGGGAATTCACCCCTCCACTTT.